This TCR beta chain was captured in a study of blood T cell repertoires in COVID-19 (dated by TCRdb to 2018 to 2021). About the full investigation: Collaborator samples came from the United States, Italy and Spain and covered acute and convalescent phases of COVID-19. The sample metadata nearly always contained a de-identified subject ID, COVID-19 status, age in years and sex. Samples were obtained from the ongoing ImmuneRACE study (first 160 participants) and from 1,254 subjects provided by 6 global collaborators. A freely available public database, intended as a resource for researchers studying the immune response to SARS-CoV-2, is where the repertoires were released. The prospective study material was composed of cDNA or gDNA derived from T cells, B-cell-depleted T cells, or PBMCs. Subjects who had been exposed to COVID-19, were actively infected with it, or had recovered from it provided the deeply sampled blood TCRbeta repertoires that made up the dataset. Where HLA class I and class II types were available, the types were taken from metadata supplied by the sample provider, not from assay-based typing.

Broader findings and caveats from the paper: How much clinical and demographic metadata was included differed by source and by participant, and the metadata was provided uncurated.

TCRbeta CDR3 regions were amplified from genomic DNA using the immunoSEQ Assay, a bias-controlled multiplex PCR. From the authors' description of their analysis: Nucleated cell counts per sample were estimated from amplification of reference gene primers within the assay. Sequence reads were collapsed and filtered to measure the absolute abundance of every unique TCRbeta CDR3 rearrangement. For each sample, productive Simpson clonality was calculated by taking the square root of Simpson's diversity index across productive rearrangements. TCRdb carries this immuneACCESS record with in-frame sequences only. Its versions omit some clonotypes, under half of them owing to an unresolved V gene in the studies checked, with the rest unexplained. V and J calls plus clone size are reproduced from that table; the DNA served to infer D and trimming. The table for this sample lists 150,000 to 200,000 clones; over 75% of them were counted only once. 9.5% to 11% of the sample lies in the top ten.

V and J lose 1 base and 6 bases, and a span of 10 bases separates them. Based on the germline V gene (reference sequence), the CDR1 and CDR2 sequences are LNHNV and YYDKDF. From cysteine to phenylalanine, the CDR3 is 14 amino acids long. Of all the DNA, just the CDR3 is kept, 42 bases in frame from base 1. Worth noting for this clone: Its antigen has not been determined. No per-base quality is available; no much larger clone lies one base away.

Participants in the prospective study were enrolled through a virtual design, were aged about 18 to 100 years, and lived in under 25 United States geographic areas. Cohort assignment in the prospective study relied on participant-reported clinical history from a screening survey and a study questionnaire. ImmuneRACE Cohort 3 recovered participants were defined by two consecutive negative NP/OP PCR tests, healthcare professional clearance, or symptom resolution. Mobile phlebotomists in the prospective study collected whole blood, serum and a nasopharyngeal or oropharyngeal swab from every participant. Prospective study participants could optionally give additional blood draws and questionnaires over an approximately 2-month period. Before DNA extraction, blood samples from the prospective study were shipped at room temperature or frozen.

Sequenced sample: PBMCs or T cells enriched from blood (not recorded which). The receptor was derived from a man aged 50-60 years who had recovered from COVID-19. The V and J genes are TRBV15 and TRBJ2-1; the D gene cannot be resolved reliably. The CDR3 is CATSRVLDGNEQFF. The DNA is as follows: TGTGCCACCAGCAGAGTGCTAGATGGCAATGAGCAGTTCTTC.